Many counts were recorded for the clone carrying this TCR beta chain. Its specificity is not known. This entry comes from a study of T cells in Graves' hyperthyroidism and ophthalmopathy. Study-wide findings and caveats: By a 13 V-J model, ophthalmopathy was set apart from stable hyperthyroidism. The model predicted ophthalmopathy a median approximately seven months before onset.

V was pared by 3 bases and J by 5 bases, with 5 bases of the junction left unmatched. The V gene's germline CDR1 is KGHDR and CDR2 SFDVKD. The CDR3 length is 14 residues. Amplified regions were TCR beta CDR3 sequences from RNA transcripts. The TCR CDR3 was amplified in a first-round RT-PCR using the HTBI primer set. A single record per CDR3 protein comes from TCRdb applying MiXCR to the multiplex PCR reads. The sample consists of hundreds of thousands of distinct CDR3 sequences, about 45% of them appearing once. Reasons for excluding patients were uncontrolled infection, other autoimmune disease, pregnancy or lactation.

The source of this sequence is an adult man with Graves' disease, either hyperthyroidism or ophthalmopathy (not recorded which). The J gene is TRBJ1-2, the V gene TRBV24-1; 7 bases fit TRBD1. Sequenced material: peripheral blood or thyroid tissue (not recorded which). The CDR3 loop reads CATSDADRVYGYTF. The CDR3 nucleotides are TGTGCCACCAGTGATGCCGACAGGGTTTATGGCTACACCTTC.